This entry lists 3 T cell receptor beta chains sequenced from one sample in a study of T cell responses to AZD1222 COVID-19 vaccine. Sequencing was performed with immunoSEQ multiplex PCR; in TCRdb, only in-frame clones are kept and a portion is missing. The sample lists approximately 270,000 clones, 90% to 95% occurring once. This specimen consisted of peripheral blood, obtained 28 days after the second AZD1222 dose. These receptors all stem from an adult who received the AZD1222 COVID-19 vaccine.

V gene TRBV5-4 combines with J gene TRBJ2-7, with 9 bases identical to TRBD2. The CDR3 contains 14 residues. Germline V lookup: CDR1 SGHNT, CDR2 YYREEE (reference sequence). The trim removed 8 bases at V and 3 bases at J, leaving 9 bases unmatched. The CDR3 DNA is TGTGCCAGTTCCGCTAGCGGGGACTTCTACGAGCAGTACTTC. Translation: CASSASGDFYEQYF.

This chain connects TRBV7-9 to TRBJ1-4, with TRBD1 matching over 8 bases. V trimming: 7 bases; J trimming: 7 bases; junction bases outside the gene matches: 5. The CDR3 is made up of 13 amino acids. CDR1 is SEHNR, CDR2 FQNEAQ, per germline (reference sequence). CDR3 amino acids: CASTTGGREKLFF. CDR3 DNA sequence: TGTGCCAGCACTACAGGGGGACGTGAAAAACTGTTTTTT.

The V call is TRBV5-4, the J call TRBJ2-5, with TRBD2 matching over 16 bases. The germline V gene encodes CDR1 SGHNT and CDR2 YYREEE (reference sequence). The CDR3 is 16 residues long. J was trimmed by 2 bases and V by 4 bases; bases with no gene match: 2. The CDR3 region is CASSPGLAGGQETQYF. The DNA for the CDR3 is TGTGCCAGCAGCCCGGGACTAGCGGGAGGGCAAGAGACCCAGTACTTC.